The sequence of this TCR beta chain was determined in a study of control samples from healthy donors and cancer patients. The protocol was immunoSEQ multiplex PCR, while the TCRdb copy is restricted to in-frame clones and leaves out a portion. Seen here are 15,000 to 20,000 clones, around 84% observed once, and the top ten hold about 29%. This clonotype was sampled from a woman aged 70-85 years with lung cancer. Sample: PBMCs.

CDR3 sequence: CASSLPVGGTGTEAFF. CDR3 sequence (DNA): TGTGCCAGCAGCCTGCCCGTCGGGGGGACGGGCACTGAAGCTTTCTTT. The J gene is TRBJ1-1, the V gene TRBV2; tentatively, D is TRBD1 (5 bases). Germline CDR1 SNHLY, CDR2 FYNNEI. The CDR3 extends over 16 amino acids. Trimming cost V 6 bases and J 4 bases, with 21 bases left between them.